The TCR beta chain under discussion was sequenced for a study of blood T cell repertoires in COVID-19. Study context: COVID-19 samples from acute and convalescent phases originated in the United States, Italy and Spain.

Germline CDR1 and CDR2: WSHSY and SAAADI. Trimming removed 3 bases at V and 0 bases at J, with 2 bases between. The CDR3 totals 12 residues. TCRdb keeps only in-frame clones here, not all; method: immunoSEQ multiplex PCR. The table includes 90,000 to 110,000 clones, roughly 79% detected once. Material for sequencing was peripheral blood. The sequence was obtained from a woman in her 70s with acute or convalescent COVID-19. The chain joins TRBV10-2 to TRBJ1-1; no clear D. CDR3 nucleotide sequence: TGCGCCAGCAGTGACATGAACACTGAAGCTTTCTTT. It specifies CASSDMNTEAFF.